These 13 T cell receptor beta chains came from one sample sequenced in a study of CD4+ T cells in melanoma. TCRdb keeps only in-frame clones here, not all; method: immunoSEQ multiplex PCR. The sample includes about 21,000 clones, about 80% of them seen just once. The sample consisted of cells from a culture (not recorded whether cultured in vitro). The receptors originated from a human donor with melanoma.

The CDR3 DNA sequence: TGTGCCAGCAGCTTAATACAGGGGGCGAACAATGAGCAGTTCTTC. Translation gives CASSLIQGANNEQFF. The rearrangement uses TRBV7-3 and TRBJ2-1, with 9 bases aligning to TRBD1. In germline, CDR1 is SGHTA, CDR2 FQGTGA. This CDR3 has 15 amino acids. The ends lost 1 base at V and 5 bases at J; junction bases unmatched: 3.

In DNA, the CDR3 is TGTGCCAGCAGCTTACGAACCTCAGGGGCCGGGGAGCTGTTTTTT. Its translation is CASSLRTSGAGELFF. This chain links TRBV11-2 with TRBJ2-2; perhaps TRBD1 as D (6 bases). Germline assignment: CDR1 SGHAT and CDR2 FQNNGV. Deletions cut 2 bases from V and 6 bases from J, with 13 bases between. This CDR3 comprises 15 residues.

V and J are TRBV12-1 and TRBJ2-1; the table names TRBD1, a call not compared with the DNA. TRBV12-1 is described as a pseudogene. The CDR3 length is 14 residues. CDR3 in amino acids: CASSFRTRQDEQFF. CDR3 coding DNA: TGTGCCAGCAGCTTTAGGACACGCCAGGATGAGCAGTTCTTC.

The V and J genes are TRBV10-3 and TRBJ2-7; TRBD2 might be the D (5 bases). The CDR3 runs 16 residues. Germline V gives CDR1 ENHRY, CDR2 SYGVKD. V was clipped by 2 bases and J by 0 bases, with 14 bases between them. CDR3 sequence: CAISESPQRNSYEQYF. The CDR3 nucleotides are TGTGCCATCAGTGAGAGTCCCCAGCGGAACTCCTACGAGCAGTACTTC.

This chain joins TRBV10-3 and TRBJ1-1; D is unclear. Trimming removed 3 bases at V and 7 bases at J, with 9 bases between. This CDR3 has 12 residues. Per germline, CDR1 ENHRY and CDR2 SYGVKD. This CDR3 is CAISEGLGEAFF. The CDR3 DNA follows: TGTGCCATCAGTGAAGGGTTGGGTGAAGCTTTCTTT.

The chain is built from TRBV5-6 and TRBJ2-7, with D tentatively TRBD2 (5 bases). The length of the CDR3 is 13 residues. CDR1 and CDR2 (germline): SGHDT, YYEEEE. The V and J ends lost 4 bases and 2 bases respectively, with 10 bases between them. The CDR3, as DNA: TGTGCCAGCAGCGCCGGACTGGCCTACGAGCAGTACTTC. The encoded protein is CASSAGLAYEQYF.

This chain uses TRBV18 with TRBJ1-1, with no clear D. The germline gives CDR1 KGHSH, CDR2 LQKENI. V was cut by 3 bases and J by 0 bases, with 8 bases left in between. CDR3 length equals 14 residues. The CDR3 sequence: CASSPKGMNTEAFF. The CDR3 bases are TGTGCCAGCTCACCCAAGGGTATGAACACTGAAGCTTTCTTT.

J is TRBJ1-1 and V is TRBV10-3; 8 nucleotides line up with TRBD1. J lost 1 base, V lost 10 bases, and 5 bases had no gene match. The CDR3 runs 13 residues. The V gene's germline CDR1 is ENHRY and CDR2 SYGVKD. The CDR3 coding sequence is TGTGCCACCCGGGACAGGCCGAACACTGAAGCTTTCTTT. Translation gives CATRDRPNTEAFF.

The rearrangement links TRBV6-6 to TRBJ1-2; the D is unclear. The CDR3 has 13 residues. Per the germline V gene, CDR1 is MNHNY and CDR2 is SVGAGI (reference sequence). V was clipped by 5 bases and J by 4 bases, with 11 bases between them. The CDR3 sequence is CASSPSGLYGYTF. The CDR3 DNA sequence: TGTGCCAGCAGTCCCTCAGGACTCTATGGCTACACCTTC.

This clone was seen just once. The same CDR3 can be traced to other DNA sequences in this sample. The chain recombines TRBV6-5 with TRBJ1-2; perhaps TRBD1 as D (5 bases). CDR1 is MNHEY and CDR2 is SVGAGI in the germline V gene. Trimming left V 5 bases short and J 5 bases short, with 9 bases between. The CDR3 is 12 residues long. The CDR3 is CASSRQGYGYTF. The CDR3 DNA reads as TGTGCCAGCAGTCGGCAGGGTTATGGCTACACCTTC.

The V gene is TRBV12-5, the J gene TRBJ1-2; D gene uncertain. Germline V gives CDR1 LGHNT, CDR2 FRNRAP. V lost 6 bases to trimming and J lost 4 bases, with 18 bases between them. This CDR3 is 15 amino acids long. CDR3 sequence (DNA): TGTGCTAGTGGGGGATGGGGATTAATGGGCTATGGCTACACCTTC. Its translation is CASGGWGLMGYGYTF. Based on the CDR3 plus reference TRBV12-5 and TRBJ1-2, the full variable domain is DARVTQTPRHKVTEMGQEVTMRCQPILGHNTVFWYRQTMMQGLELLAYFRNRAPLDDSGMPKDRFSAEMPDATLATLKIQPSEPRDSAVYFCASGGWGLMGYGYTFGSGTRLTVV.

The CDR3 spells CASRRPSGPVGEQFF. The CDR3 coding sequence is TGTGCCAGCAGGAGGCCTAGCGGGCCGGTAGGTGAGCAGTTCTTC. The J gene is TRBJ2-1, the V gene TRBV2; 8 bases match TRBD2. This CDR3 region has 15 residues. In germline, CDR1 is SNHLY, CDR2 FYNNEI. The V and J ends lost 6 bases and 9 bases, in that order; junction bases with no gene match: 13.

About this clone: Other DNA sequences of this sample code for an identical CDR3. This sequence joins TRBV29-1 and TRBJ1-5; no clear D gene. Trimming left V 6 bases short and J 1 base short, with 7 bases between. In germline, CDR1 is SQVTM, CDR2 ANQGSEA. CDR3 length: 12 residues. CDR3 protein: CSVGGSNQPQHF. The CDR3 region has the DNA TGCAGCGTGGGAGGGAGCAATCAGCCCCAGCATTTT.